One and the same sample provided the 9 T cell receptor beta chains below, sequenced in a study of blood T cell repertoires in COVID-19. Sequencing was performed with immunoSEQ multiplex PCR; in TCRdb, only in-frame clones are kept and a portion is missing. The sample shows about 280,000 clones, under 90% of them seen only once. The sequencing input was peripheral blood. The receptors originated from a woman between 35 and 50 years old who had recovered from COVID-19.

The V call is TRBV30, the J call TRBJ1-4, with D unclear. The CDR3 has 11 residues. V was trimmed by 0 bases and J by 8 bases, leaving 4 bases between them. Germline V gene sequence: CDR1 GTSNPN, CDR2 SVGIG (reference sequence). The CDR3 loop reads CAWSVSEKLFF. In DNA, the CDR3 is TGTGCCTGGAGTGTAAGCGAAAAACTGTTTTTT.

V and J are TRBV18 and TRBJ1-6; weak D call: TRBD1 (6 bases). Per germline, CDR1 KGHSH and CDR2 LQKENI. With 0 bases removed from V and 6 bases from J, the gap between germline ends came to 12 bases. The CDR3 runs to 16 residues. This CDR3 is CASSPPGRGFNSPLHF. The CDR3 DNA is TGTGCCAGCTCACCACCCGGCAGGGGTTTTAATTCACCCCTCCACTTT.

The V call is TRBV18, the J call TRBJ1-1; D remains ambiguous. The V and J ends lost 1 base and 3 bases respectively, with 9 bases between them. Germline CDR1 is KGHSH and CDR2 is LQKENI. The CDR3 totals 14 residues. The chain's CDR3 is CASSPRLHDTEAFF. The CDR3 bases are TGTGCCAGCTCACCACGGCTGCACGACACTGAAGCTTTCTTT.

This chain links TRBV19 with TRBJ2-7; D perhaps matches TRBD2 (5 bases). Germline V gene sequence: CDR1 LNHDA, CDR2 SQIVND (reference sequence). The CDR3 has 15 amino acids. V lost 6 bases to trimming and J lost 3 bases, with 18 bases between them. The CDR3 loop is CASSPSRARSYEQYF. CDR3 DNA: TGTGCCAGTAGCCCTTCGAGGGCCCGGAGCTACGAGCAGTACTTC.

The chain is built from TRBV7-2 and TRBJ1-5; D is unresolved. This CDR3 has 13 amino acids. V lost 6 bases and J lost 0, with 6 bases in between. CDR1 is SGHTA, CDR2 FQGNSA, per germline. CDR3 region: CASRLNSNQPQHF. CDR3 bases: TGTGCCAGCAGACTCAATAGCAATCAGCCCCAGCATTTT.

This chain uses TRBV15 with TRBJ2-3, with 8 bases identical to TRBD2. Trimming took 4 bases from V and 4 from J; bases not matched to a gene: 4. The CDR3 totals 14 residues. Germline V gene lookup returns CDR1 LNHNV and CDR2 YYDKDF (reference sequence). As DNA, the CDR3 is TGTGCCACCAGCACGGGAGGGCTTGCAGATACGCAGTATTTT. Encoded protein: CATSTGGLADTQYF.

The V gene is TRBV19, the J gene TRBJ1-2; 9 bases agree with TRBD1. The CDR3 is 14 amino acids. V gave up 6 bases and J gave up 8 bases; unmatched junction bases: 10. The germline CDR1 and CDR2 sequences are LNHDA and SQIVND (reference sequence). The CDR3 nucleotides are TGTGCCAGTAGGATCGGGACAGGGTCCGGCGGCTACACCTTC. This sequence encodes CASRIGTGSGGYTF.

In its sample, this clone was seen once. The chain joins TRBV6-1 to TRBJ2-7; D might be TRBD1 (5 bases). Between the trimmed V and J ends, which lost 1 base and 4 bases, there was a span of 14 bases. From germline, CDR1 is MNHNS and CDR2 SASEGT. CDR3 length: 15 amino acids. The CDR3 is CASSEGAAQGYEQYF. CDR3 sequence (DNA): TGTGCCAGCAGTGAAGGGGCGGCCCAGGGTTACGAGCAGTACTTC.

J is TRBJ2-7 and V is TRBV27; 10 nucleotides agree with TRBD1. Germline V gene sequence: CDR1 MNHEY, CDR2 SMNVEV (reference sequence). The J segment lost 7 bases and the V segment lost 5 bases, leaving 11 bases of the junction unmatched. This CDR3 has 15 amino acids. CDR3 in amino acids: CASSHGQGVGGEQYF. CDR3 bases: TGTGCCAGCAGTCACGGACAGGGGGTCGGAGGGGAGCAGTACTTC.